Listed below are T cell receptor beta chains from one sample, sequenced in a study of blood T cell repertoires in COVID-19. Clones were sequenced by immunoSEQ multiplex PCR, and TCRdb holds only the in-frame ones, with some missing. The sample comprises 100,000 to 150,000 clones, 86% of which are singletons, and about 10% rests with the top ten. The material sequenced was peripheral blood. The receptors were gathered from a woman in her 70s with COVID-19, enrolled during active disease. CDR3s include the opening cysteine and the closing phenylalanine or tryptophan. Fields, in order: J gene, V gene, clone size, CDR3 length, D gene, CDR3 DNA, CDR3 protein. A D gene is named only where the DNA matches it firmly. The size entry is marked missing in some rows and otherwise reads once, few, many or a size class.

J: TRBJ1-5; V: TRBV6-1; size: .; length: 15; D: TRBD1; DNA: TGTGCCAGCATGATAGGGACAGGGGTAGAACAGCCCCAGCATTTT; CDR3: CASMIGTGVEQPQHF
J: TRBJ2-2; V: TRBV10-2; size: .; length: 15; D: .; DNA: TGCGCCAGCAGTGAGAGGCAGGGGTACACCGGGGAGCTGTTTTTT; CDR3: CASSERQGYTGELFF
J: TRBJ2-1; V: TRBV24-1; size: .; length: 12; D: TRBD1; DNA: TGTGCCACCAGTGACCCCGGGACAGCATCGTTCTTC; CDR3: CATSDPGTASFF
J: TRBJ1-2; V: TRBV28; size: .; length: 13; D: .; DNA: TGTGCCAGCAGTCACCGCCGCGGACTGAACTACACCTTC; CDR3: CASSHRRGLNYTF
J: TRBJ1-2; V: TRBV5-8; size: .; length: 14; D: .; DNA: TGTGCCAGCAGCTTGGCTTGGTCTCGGGGTGGCTACACCTTC; CDR3: CASSLAWSRGGYTF
J: TRBJ2-7; V: TRBV24-1; size: .; length: 15; D: TRBD1; DNA: TGTGCCACCAGTGATGGACAGGGCAATACCTACGAGCAGTACTTC; CDR3: CATSDGQGNTYEQYF
J: TRBJ1-1; V: TRBV5-1; size: .; length: 14; D: .; DNA: TGCGCCAGCAGCTTGAAGGGGGATGGTACTGAAGCTTTCTTT; CDR3: CASSLKGDGTEAFF
J: TRBJ2-1; V: TRBV4-1; size: few; length: 16; D: .; DNA: TGCGCCAGCAGCCAAGATTACTCAAGCTCCTACAATGAGCAGTTCTTC; CDR3: CASSQDYSSSYNEQFF
J: TRBJ1-4; V: TRBV9; size: .; length: 15; D: .; DNA: TGTGCCAGCAGCGTAGGTGTCAACTATAATGAAAAACTGTTTTTT; CDR3: CASSVGVNYNEKLFF
J: TRBJ1-1; V: TRBV5-6; size: .; length: 15; D: TRBD1; DNA: TGTGCCAGCAGCTTCCGTCGGACAGGGAACACTGAAGCTTTCTTT; CDR3: CASSFRRTGNTEAFF
J: TRBJ2-2; V: TRBV4-1; size: once; length: 16; D: .; DNA: TGCGCCAGCAGCCTACGGGTGGGTCCGCAGACCGGGGAGCTGTTTTTT; CDR3: CASSLRVGPQTGELFF
J: TRBJ1-6; V: TRBV6-5; size: few; length: 14; D: .; DNA: TGTGCCAGCAGCGCGGACAGTCCTAATTCACCCCTCCACTTT; CDR3: CASSADSPNSPLHF
J: TRBJ1-6; V: TRBV6-1; size: once; length: 18; D: TRBD1; DNA: TGTGCCAGCAGTGAATCTAAGGGGACAGGGACAATGGGTTCACCCCTCCACTTT; CDR3: CASSESKGTGTMGSPLHF
J: TRBJ2-3; V: TRBV11-2; size: .; length: 16; D: TRBD1; DNA: TGTGCCAGCAGCCGCCGGGACAGGGGACGCACAGATACGCAGTATTTT; CDR3: CASSRRDRGRTDTQYF
J: TRBJ1-1; V: TRBV3-1/TRBV3-2; size: .; length: 16; D: .; DNA: TGTGCCAGCAGCCAGGGGCCCCCGCCGATGAACACTGAAGCTTTCTTT; CDR3: CASSQGPPPMNTEAFF
J: TRBJ1-2; V: TRBV28; size: few; length: 16; D: TRBD1; DNA: TGTGCCAGCAGGTCCAGACAGGGGGGAGTGGACTATGGCTACACCTTC; CDR3: CASRSRQGGVDYGYTF
J: TRBJ2-7; V: TRBV4-2; size: .; length: 18; D: TRBD2; DNA: TGTGCCAGCAGCCAAGATGAAGGGCTAGCGGGGTTTTGGAACGAGCAGTACTTC; CDR3: CASSQDEGLAGFWNEQYF
J: TRBJ1-6; V: TRBV18; size: .; length: 15; D: .; DNA: TGTGCCAGCTCACCTGAAACAGGTTCCAATTCACCCCTCCACTTT; CDR3: CASSPETGSNSPLHF
J: TRBJ2-1; V: TRBV7-9; size: .; length: 14; D: TRBD2; DNA: TGTGCCAGCCAAGCGGGGGGGTATTACAATGAGCAGTTCTTC; CDR3: CASQAGGYYNEQFF
J: TRBJ2-1; V: TRBV19; size: .; length: 17; D: TRBD1; DNA: TGTGCCAGTAGTCGTATTCAGGGGGCCCACACCTACAATGAGCAGTTCTTC; CDR3: CASSRIQGAHTYNEQFF
J: TRBJ1-1; V: TRBV14; size: .; length: 14; D: .; DNA: TGTGCCAGCAGCCCGAGGACAGCGACCGGTGAAGCTTTCTTT; CDR3: CASSPRTATGEAFF
J: TRBJ2-1; V: TRBV11-2; size: few; length: 14; D: TRBD1; DNA: TGTGCCAGCAGCACCCGGACAGGGGGGGATGAGCAGTTCTTC; CDR3: CASSTRTGGDEQFF
J: TRBJ2-2; V: TRBV30; size: .; length: 15; D: .; DNA: TGTGCCTGGAGTGTTCTTAGCAAAGGGGGCGGGGAGCTGTTTTTT; CDR3: CAWSVLSKGGGELFF
J: TRBJ2-7; V: TRBV11-2; size: .; length: 14; D: .; DNA: TGTGCCAGCAGCAGTACTCGCATGGTCTACGAGCAGTACTTC; CDR3: CASSSTRMVYEQYF
J: TRBJ2-2; V: TRBV28; size: .; length: 15; D: TRBD1; DNA: TGTGCCAGCAGAAGTGGACAGGTGAACACCGGGGAGCTGTTTTTT; CDR3: CASRSGQVNTGELFF
J: TRBJ1-4; V: TRBV5-6; size: .; length: 15; D: TRBD1; DNA: TGTGCCAGCAGAGACCGGGACAGGGCCAATGAAAAACTGTTTTTT; CDR3: CASRDRDRANEKLFF
J: TRBJ2-7; V: TRBV7-2; size: .; length: 16; D: TRBD2; DNA: TGTGCCAGCAGCCCCTCACTAGCGGGAAGCTCCTACGAGCAGTACTTC; CDR3: CASSPSLAGSSYEQYF
J: TRBJ2-2; V: TRBV28; size: .; length: 15; D: TRBD1; DNA: TGTGCCAGCAGTCCCCGCGGACAGGGTGTCGGGGAGCTGTTTTTT; CDR3: CASSPRGQGVGELFF
J: TRBJ1-6; V: TRBV2; size: .; length: 15; D: TRBD1; DNA: TGTGCCAGCAACCATGACAGGGGGTATAATTCACCCCTCCACTTT; CDR3: CASNHDRGYNSPLHF
J: TRBJ1-2; V: TRBV14; size: few; length: 14; D: .; DNA: TGTGCCAGCAGCCAAGATTTACAGTCTCTTGGCTACACCTTC; CDR3: CASSQDLQSLGYTF
J: TRBJ2-7; V: TRBV6-5; size: once; length: 15; D: TRBD1; DNA: TGTGCCAGCAGCGGAGGGACAGGGTTTTCCTACGAGCAGTACTTC; CDR3: CASSGGTGFSYEQYF
J: TRBJ2-1; V: TRBV12-3/TRBV12-4; size: once; length: 13; D: TRBD1; DNA: TGTGCCAGCAGTCTCCCGGGACAGGGAACGCAGTTCTTC; CDR3: CASSLPGQGTQFF
J: TRBJ2-3; V: TRBV19; size: .; length: 14; D: TRBD1; DNA: TGTGCCAGTTTAGACAGGGGGCGTGGGGATACGCAGTATTTT; CDR3: CASLDRGRGDTQYF
J: TRBJ1-5; V: TRBV2; size: .; length: 13; D: TRBD1; DNA: TGTGCCAGCAGACAGGGGTGGAATCAGCCCCAGCATTTT; CDR3: CASRQGWNQPQHF
J: TRBJ1-4; V: TRBV7-9; size: .; length: 14; D: .; DNA: TGTGCCAGCAGCTTGGAGAGGGATAGTGAAAAACTGTTTTTT; CDR3: CASSLERDSEKLFF
J: TRBJ2-1; V: TRBV7-9; size: .; length: 17; D: .; DNA: TGTGCCAGCAGCTTAGCGATAGGGGGTTTGAGCTACAATGAGCAGTTCTTC; CDR3: CASSLAIGGLSYNEQFF
J: TRBJ1-2; V: TRBV12-3/TRBV12-4; size: .; length: 12; D: .; DNA: TGTGCCAGCAGTCCTACGGTGTATGGCTACACCTTC; CDR3: CASSPTVYGYTF
J: TRBJ2-1; V: TRBV9; size: .; length: 16; D: TRBD2; DNA: TGTGCCAGCAGCGCTACTAGCGGGGGGCCCTACAATGAGCAGTTCTTC; CDR3: CASSATSGGPYNEQFF
J: TRBJ1-4; V: TRBV5-5; size: .; length: 14; D: .; DNA: TGTGCCAGCAGCTTTATGACAGGAGAAGAAAAACTGTTTTTT; CDR3: CASSFMTGEEKLFF
J: TRBJ2-2; V: TRBV6-4; size: few; length: 15; D: TRBD2; DNA: TGTGCCAGCAGTCAAACAGTGCGGGGGACCGGGGAGCTGTTTTTT; CDR3: CASSQTVRGTGELFF